The entry that follows covers one T cell receptor (beta chain) sequence. What it recognizes is unknown. This specimen belongs to a study of shared clonotypes between healthy human individuals. Study conclusions and caveats: What rarefaction showed was incomplete sorted-subset sequencing despite large depth. Donors were few, which limited the genetic and exposure-history diversity represented.

Using around 180 ng DNA, 25,000 to 35,000 T cell genomes, the sorted-subset replicate PCRs were run. Profiled with immunoSEQ multiplex PCR; TCRdb holds only in-frame clones, not every one. The sample yields 2 million or so clones, 95% seen once. V was shortened by 0 bases and J by 2 bases, with 12 bases between the two germline ends. CDR1 and CDR2 (germline): SGHNT, YYREEE (reference sequence). This CDR3 has 15 amino acids. The chain uses TRBV5-4 and TRBJ2-7, with D perhaps given as TRBD1 or TRBD2 (5 bases each). Sample: naive CD4+ T cells sorted from blood. Stated subset: CD45RA+ positively selected. The sequence was collected from a man aged 18 to 30 in good health. CDR3 sequence: CASSLGSGSPYEQYF. The CDR3 nucleotides read TGTGCCAGCAGCTTGGGATCAGGGAGTCCCTACGAGCAGTACTTC.